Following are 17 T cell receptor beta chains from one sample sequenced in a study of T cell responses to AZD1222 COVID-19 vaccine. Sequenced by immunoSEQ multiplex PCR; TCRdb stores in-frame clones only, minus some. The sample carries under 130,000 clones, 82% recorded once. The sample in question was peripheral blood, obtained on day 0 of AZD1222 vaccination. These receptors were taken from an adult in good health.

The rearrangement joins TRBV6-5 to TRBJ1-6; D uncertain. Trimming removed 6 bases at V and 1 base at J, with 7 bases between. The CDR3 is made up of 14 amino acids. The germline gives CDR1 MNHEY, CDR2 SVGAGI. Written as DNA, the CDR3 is TGTGCCAGCAGCCCGCGGTCCTATAATTCACCCCTCCACTTT. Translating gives CASSPRSYNSPLHF.

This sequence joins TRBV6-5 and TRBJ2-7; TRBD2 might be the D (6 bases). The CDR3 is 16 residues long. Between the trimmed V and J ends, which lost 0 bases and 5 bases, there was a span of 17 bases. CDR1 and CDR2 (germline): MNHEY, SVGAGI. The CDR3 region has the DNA TGTGCCAGCAGTTACTCCTCGGCGGGACGTCTCGACGAGCAGTACTTC. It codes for CASSYSSAGRLDEQYF.

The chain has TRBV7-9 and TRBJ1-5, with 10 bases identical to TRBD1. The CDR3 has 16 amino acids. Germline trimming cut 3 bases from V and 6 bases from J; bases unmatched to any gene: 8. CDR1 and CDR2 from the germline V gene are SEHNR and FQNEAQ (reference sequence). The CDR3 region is CASSLGDRGIPQPQHF. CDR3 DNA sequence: TGTGCCAGCAGCTTGGGGGACAGGGGAATCCCTCAGCCCCAGCATTTT. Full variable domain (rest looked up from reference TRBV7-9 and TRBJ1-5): DTGVSQNPRHKITKRGQNVTFRCDPISEHNRLYWYRQTLGQGPEFLTYFQNEAQLEKSRLLSDRFSAERPKGSFSTLEIQRTEQGDSAMYLCASSLGDRGIPQPQHFGDGTRLSIL.

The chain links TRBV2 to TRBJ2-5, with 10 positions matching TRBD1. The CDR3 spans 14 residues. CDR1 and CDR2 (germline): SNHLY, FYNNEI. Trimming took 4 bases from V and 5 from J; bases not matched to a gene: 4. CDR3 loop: CASSAGTGEETQYF. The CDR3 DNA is TGTGCCAGCAGTGCCGGGACAGGGGAGGAGACCCAGTACTTC.

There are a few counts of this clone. The CDR3 here is CASSRHRERNNEQFF. The CDR3 DNA reads as TGTGCCAGTAGTAGACACAGGGAAAGGAACAATGAGCAGTTCTTC. This sequence joins TRBV19 and TRBJ2-1; D may be TRBD1 (6 bases). V was trimmed by 4 bases and J by 5 bases, leaving 15 bases between them. Germline-derived CDR1 and CDR2 are LNHDA and SQIVND (reference sequence). The length of the CDR3 is 15 residues.

The CDR3 spells CASSRDRALGGYTF. In DNA, the CDR3 is TGTGCCAGCAGCCGGGACAGGGCATTGGGGGGCTACACCTTC. This rearrangement joins TRBV3-1 (or the pseudogene TRBV3-2) to TRBJ1-2; TRBD1 aligns across 9 bases. The CDR3 spans 14 residues. Trimming removed 4 bases from V and 8 bases from J; junction bases left unmatched: 8. From germline, CDR1 is LGHDT and CDR2 YNNKEL (reference sequence).

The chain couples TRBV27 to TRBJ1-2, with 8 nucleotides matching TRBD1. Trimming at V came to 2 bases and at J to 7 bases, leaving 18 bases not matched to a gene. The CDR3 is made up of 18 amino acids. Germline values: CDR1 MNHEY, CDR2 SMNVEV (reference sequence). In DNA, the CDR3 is TGTGCCAGCAGTTTACAATTCCTCGGAGACAGGGGTCAATTTGGCTACACCTTC. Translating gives CASSLQFLGDRGQFGYTF.

The CDR3 DNA sequence: TGTGCCAGCAGCTTGGAGGGGGCGAGGACTGAAGCTTTCTTT. Encoded protein: CASSLEGARTEAFF. V is TRBV5-4 and J is TRBJ1-1, with TRBD1 matching 7 bases. Per germline, CDR1 SGHNT and CDR2 YYREEE (reference sequence). The CDR3 contains 14 residues. V shed 0 bases and J 5 bases; nucleotides not matched to a gene: 4. The whole variable domain, filled in from reference TRBV5-4 and TRBJ1-1, reads ETGVTQSPTHLIKTRGQQVTLRCSSQSGHNTVSWYQQALGQGPQFIFQYYREEENGRGNFPPRFSGLQFPNYSSELNVNALELDDSALYLCASSLEGARTEAFFGQGTRLTVV.

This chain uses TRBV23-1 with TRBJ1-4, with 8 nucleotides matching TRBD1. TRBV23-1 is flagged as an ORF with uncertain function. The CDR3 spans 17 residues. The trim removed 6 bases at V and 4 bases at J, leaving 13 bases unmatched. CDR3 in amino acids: CASSPDRGRRSNEKLFF. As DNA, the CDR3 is TGCGCCAGCAGCCCTGACAGGGGCAGAAGGAGTAATGAAAAACTGTTTTTT.

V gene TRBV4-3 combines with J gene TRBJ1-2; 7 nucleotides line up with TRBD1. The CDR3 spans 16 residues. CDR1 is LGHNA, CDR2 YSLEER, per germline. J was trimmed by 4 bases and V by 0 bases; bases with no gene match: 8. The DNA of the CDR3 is TGCGCCAGCAGCCAAGATCTGGCCAGGGGGTTCTATGGCTACACCTTC. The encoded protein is CASSQDLARGFYGYTF.

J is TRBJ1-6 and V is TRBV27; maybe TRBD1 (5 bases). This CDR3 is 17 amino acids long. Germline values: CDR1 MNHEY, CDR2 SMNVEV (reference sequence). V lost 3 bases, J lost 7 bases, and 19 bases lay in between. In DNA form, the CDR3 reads TGTGCCAGCAGTTTGGACACCCCTCTCCTAGGGAATTCACCCCTCCACTTT. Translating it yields CASSLDTPLLGNSPLHF.

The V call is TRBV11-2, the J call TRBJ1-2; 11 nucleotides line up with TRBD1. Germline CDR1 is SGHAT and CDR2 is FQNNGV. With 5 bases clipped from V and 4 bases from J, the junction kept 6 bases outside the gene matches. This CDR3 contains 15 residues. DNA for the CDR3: TGTGCCAGCAGCAAGGACAGGGGGCGCGCCTATGGCTACACCTTC. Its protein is CASSKDRGRAYGYTF. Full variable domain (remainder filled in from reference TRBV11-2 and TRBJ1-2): EAGVAQSPRYKIIEKRQSVAFWCNPISGHATLYWYQQILGQGPKLLIQFQNNGVVDDSQLPKDRFSAERLKGVDSTLKIQPAKLEDSAVYLCASSKDRGRAYGYTFGSGTRLTVV.

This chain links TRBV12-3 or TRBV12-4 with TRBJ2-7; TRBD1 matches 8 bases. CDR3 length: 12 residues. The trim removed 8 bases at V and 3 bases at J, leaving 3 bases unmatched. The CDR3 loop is CASGTGGYEQYF. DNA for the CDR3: TGTGCCAGCGGAACAGGGGGCTACGAGCAGTACTTC.

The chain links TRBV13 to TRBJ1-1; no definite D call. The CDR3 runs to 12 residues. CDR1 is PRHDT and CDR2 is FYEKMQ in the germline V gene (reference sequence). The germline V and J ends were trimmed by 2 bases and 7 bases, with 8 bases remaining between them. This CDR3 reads CASSLLGSEAFF. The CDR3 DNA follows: TGTGCCAGCAGCTTATTGGGCAGTGAAGCTTTCTTT.

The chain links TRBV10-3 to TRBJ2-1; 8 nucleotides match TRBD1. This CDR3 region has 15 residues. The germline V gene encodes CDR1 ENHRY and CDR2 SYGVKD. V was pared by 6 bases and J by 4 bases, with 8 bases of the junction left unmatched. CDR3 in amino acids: CAIRPTGAPYNEQFF. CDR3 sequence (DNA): TGTGCCATCAGACCGACAGGGGCGCCTTACAATGAGCAGTTCTTC.

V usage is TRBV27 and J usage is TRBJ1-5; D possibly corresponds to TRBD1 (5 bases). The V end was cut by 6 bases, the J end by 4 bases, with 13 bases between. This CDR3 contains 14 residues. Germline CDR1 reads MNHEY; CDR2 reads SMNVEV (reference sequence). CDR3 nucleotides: TGTGCCAGCAGCGGGGGACCGCTAAATCAGCCCCAGCATTTT. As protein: CASSGGPLNQPQHF.

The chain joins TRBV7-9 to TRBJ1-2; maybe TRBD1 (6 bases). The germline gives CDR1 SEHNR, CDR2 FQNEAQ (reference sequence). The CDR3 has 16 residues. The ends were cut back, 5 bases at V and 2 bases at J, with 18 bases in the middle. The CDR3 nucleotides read TGTGCCAGCAGCATCATTAACAGGGTTCCCAACTATGGCTACACCTTC. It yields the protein CASSIINRVPNYGYTF.